This T cell receptor (beta chain) comes out of a study of cytomegalovirus exposure and HLA in healthy donors. Notes on the study in general: The study listed some 160 cytomegalovirus-associated TCR beta chains.

A word on this clone: What it binds is unknown.

J was trimmed by 2 bases and V by 0 bases; bases with no gene match: 7. CDR3 length: 18 residues. Germline V gives CDR1 MGHDK, CDR2 SYGVNS. Only in-frame clones appear in the TCRdb table, and some are missing; sequencing was by immunoSEQ multiplex PCR. In the table there are approximately 150,000 clones, 70% to 90% of which are singletons. The specimen sequenced was PBMCs. V is TRBV25-1 and J is TRBJ2-3; 11 positions agree with TRBD2. The TCR was taken from a man aged 18-30 years in good health and CMV-seropositive. The CDR3: CASSEYFGTSGNTDTQYF. CDR3 nucleotides: TGTGCCAGCAGTGAATATTTTGGGACTAGCGGAAACACAGATACGCAGTATTTT.